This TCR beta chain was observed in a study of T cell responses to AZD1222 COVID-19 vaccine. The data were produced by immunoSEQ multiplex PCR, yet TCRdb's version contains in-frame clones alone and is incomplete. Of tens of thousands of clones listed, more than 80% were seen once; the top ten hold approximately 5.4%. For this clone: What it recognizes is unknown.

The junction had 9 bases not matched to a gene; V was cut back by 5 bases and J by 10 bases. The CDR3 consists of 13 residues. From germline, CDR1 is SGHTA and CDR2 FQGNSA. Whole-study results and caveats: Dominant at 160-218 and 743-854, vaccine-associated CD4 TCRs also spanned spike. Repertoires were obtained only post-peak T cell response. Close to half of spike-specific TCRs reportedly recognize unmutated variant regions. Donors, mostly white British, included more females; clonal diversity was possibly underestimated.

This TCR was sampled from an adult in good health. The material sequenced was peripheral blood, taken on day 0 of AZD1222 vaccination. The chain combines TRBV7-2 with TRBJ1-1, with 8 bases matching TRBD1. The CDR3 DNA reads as TGTGCCAGCAGCCCGCAGGGGGCGCTTGGAGCTTTCTTT. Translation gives CASSPQGALGAFF.